Listed below are T cell receptor beta chains from one sample, sequenced in a study of T cell responses to AZD1222 COVID-19 vaccine. Produced via immunoSEQ multiplex PCR; TCRdb's table is partial and in-frame only. The sample records about 60,000 clones, approximately 85% being singletons. Sequencing was performed on peripheral blood, taken on day 0 of MenACWY control vaccination. Source of these receptors: an adult in good health. Both conserved end residues are part of each CDR3. Each record gives: J gene, V gene, clone size, CDR3 length, D gene, CDR3 protein, CDR3 DNA. D genes are given only for firm matches. Clone size is stated in some rows and not others, as once, few, many or a class when expanded.

>TRBJ2-2|TRBV19|.|14|.
CASNRDSYTGELFF
TGTGCCAGTAACCGGGACTCTTACACCGGGGAGCTGTTTTTT
>TRBJ1-1|TRBV5-1|.|14|.
CASSLEGMNTEAFF
TGCGCCAGCAGCTTGGAGGGGATGAACACTGAAGCTTTCTTT
>TRBJ1-2|TRBV11-2|once|15|.
CASTWAMDTNYGYTF
TGTGCCAGCACCTGGGCAATGGATACTAACTATGGCTACACCTTC
>TRBJ1-5|TRBV28|.|17|.
CASSSQTRPGGDQPQHF
TGTGCCAGCAGTTCCCAAACGCGACCCGGAGGTGATCAGCCCCAGCATTTT
>TRBJ1-1|TRBV29-1|.|12|.
CSVEDPGGEAFF
TGCAGCGTTGAAGACCCTGGCGGTGAAGCTTTCTTT
>TRBJ2-1|TRBV3-1/TRBV3-2|.|14|.
CASSQDPSSDEQFF
TGTGCCAGCAGCCAAGATCCCAGTTCCGATGAGCAGTTCTTC
>TRBJ2-7|TRBV4-1|.|17|.
CASSQGDWAAGSYEQYF
TGCGCCAGCAGCCAAGGAGACTGGGCCGCTGGCTCCTACGAGCAGTACTTC
>TRBJ2-5|TRBV28|.|16|.
CASRGTLGRHQETQYF
TGTGCCAGCAGGGGAACACTAGGAAGGCACCAAGAGACCCAGTACTTC
>TRBJ2-7|TRBV5-4|.|15|.
CASSLSPGQSYEQYF
TGTGCCAGCAGCTTGTCACCCGGACAGAGCTACGAGCAGTACTTC
>TRBJ1-1|TRBV2|.|15|.
CASSSTLTANTEAFF
TGTGCCAGCAGTTCTACCTTGACAGCTAACACTGAAGCTTTCTTT
>TRBJ1-2|TRBV28|.|15|TRBD1
CASSFGTGTHYGYTF
TGTGCCAGCAGTTTTGGGACAGGGACCCACTATGGCTACACCTTC
>TRBJ2-1|TRBV5-1|once|14|.
CASSFITSYNEQFF
TGCGCCAGCAGCTTCATCACCAGCTACAATGAGCAGTTCTTC
>TRBJ1-3|TRBV29-1|.|17|.
CSVDGQGSTGSGNTIYF
TGCAGCGTTGACGGCCAAGGGTCGACAGGCTCTGGAAACACCATATATTTT
>TRBJ1-2|TRBV19|.|17|TRBD1
CASSTRTGASPVYGYTF
TGTGCCAGTAGTACGCGGACAGGGGCCAGTCCCGTCTATGGCTACACCTTC
>TRBJ1-2|TRBV7-2|.|14|.
CASSQSDGNYGYTF
TGTGCCAGCAGCCAGTCGGACGGGAACTATGGCTACACCTTC
>TRBJ2-7|TRBV15|.|12|.
CATSRGVSEQYF
TGTGCCACCAGCAGAGGGGTAAGCGAGCAGTACTTC
>TRBJ1-3|TRBV18|.|16|TRBD1
CASSTGQGRGGNTIYF
TGTGCCAGCTCAACTGGACAGGGAAGGGGAGGAAACACCATATATTTT
>TRBJ2-1|TRBV7-2|once|15|TRBD2
CASSPTSGPVDEQFF
TGTGCCAGCAGCCCGACTAGCGGTCCCGTGGATGAGCAGTTCTTC
>TRBJ2-7|TRBV7-8|.|11|.
CASRGVDEQYF
TGTGCCAGCAGGGGGGTCGACGAGCAGTACTTC
>TRBJ1-2|TRBV6-2/TRBV6-3|.|13|.
CASSYSSDYGYTF
TGTGCCAGCAGTTACAGCTCAGACTATGGCTACACCTTC
>TRBJ2-7|TRBV14|once|16|TRBD2
CASSQETLAGAYEQYF
TGTGCCAGCAGCCAAGAAACTTTAGCGGGAGCCTACGAGCAGTACTTC
>TRBJ2-3|TRBV4-3|few|17|.
CASSRFWAGTSTDTQYF
TGCGCCAGCAGCCGTTTTTGGGCAGGGACTAGCACAGATACGCAGTATTTT
>TRBJ2-3|TRBV19|.|12|.
CASSTRQDTQYF
TGTGCCAGTAGTACCCGGCAAGATACGCAGTATTTT
>TRBJ2-3|TRBV18|.|14|.
CASSPMSDTDTQYF
TGTGCCAGCTCACCAATGTCAGATACAGATACGCAGTATTTT
>TRBJ2-4|TRBV9|.|15|.
CASSVGDRQRNIQYF
TGTGCCAGCAGCGTAGGGGATCGGCAGAGAAACATTCAGTACTTC
>TRBJ2-7|TRBV3-1/TRBV3-2|.|16|TRBD1
CASSQKTPGQSYEQYF
TGTGCCAGCAGCCAAAAGACCCCGGGACAGTCCTACGAGCAGTACTTC
>TRBJ1-5|TRBV15|.|15|.
CATSSVGYSNQPQHF
TGTGCCACCAGCTCTGTGGGGTATAGCAATCAGCCCCAGCATTTT
>TRBJ2-2|TRBV7-2|.|14|TRBD1
CASRTGANTGELFF
TGTGCCAGCAGGACAGGGGCGAACACCGGGGAGCTGTTTTTT
>TRBJ1-6|TRBV2|.|15|TRBD1
CASRADRGYNSPLHF
TGTGCCAGCAGGGCTGACAGGGGGTATAATTCACCCCTCCACTTT
>TRBJ2-2|TRBV6-2/TRBV6-3|.|14|.
CASSYSRGTGKLFF
TGTGCCAGCAGTTACAGTCGGGGAACCGGGAAGCTGTTTTTT
>TRBJ2-2|TRBV5-4|.|14|TRBD2
CASRLAGATGELFF
TGTGCCAGCAGACTAGCGGGGGCGACCGGGGAGCTGTTTTTT
>TRBJ1-1|TRBV28|.|12|.
CASIRLNTEAFF
TGTGCCAGCATCAGATTGAACACTGAAGCTTTCTTT
>TRBJ1-1|TRBV7-9|.|14|.
CASTSLTRNTEAFF
TGTGCCAGCACCAGCCTAACAAGGAACACTGAAGCTTTCTTT
>TRBJ1-6|TRBV2|.|16|.
CASSEGTARYNSPLHF
TGTGCCAGCAGTGAAGGGACGGCCCGCTATAATTCACCCCTCCACTTT
>TRBJ1-1|TRBV7-9|.|15|TRBD1
CASSLGTGESTEAFF
TGTGCCAGCAGCTTAGGGACAGGGGAAAGCACTGAAGCTTTCTTT
>TRBJ1-5|TRBV18|.|15|TRBD1
CASSPEQGGNQPQHF
TGTGCCAGCTCACCAGAACAGGGGGGCAATCAGCCCCAGCATTTT
>TRBJ2-2|TRBV10-1|.|12|.
CASSRLAGELFF
TGCGCCAGCAGCAGACTTGCCGGGGAGCTGTTTTTT
>TRBJ1-1|TRBV5-4|.|15|.
CASSLEGVRNTEAFF
TGTGCCAGCAGCTTGGAAGGGGTTCGGAACACTGAAGCTTTCTTT
>TRBJ2-2|TRBV11-3|.|14|TRBD1
CASRSARGTGELFF
TGTGCCAGCAGGTCCGCCAGGGGGACCGGGGAGCTGTTTTTT
>TRBJ2-3|TRBV6-4|.|9|.
CAGPYTQYF
TGTGCCGGGCCTTATACGCAGTATTTT
>TRBJ1-2|TRBV27|.|12|.
CASSLTGDGYTF
TGTGCCAGCAGCCTGACAGGAGACGGCTACACCTTC
>TRBJ2-1|TRBV6-5|.|12|.
CASSYLRRKQFF
TGTGCCAGCAGTTACCTACGTCGAAAGCAGTTCTTC
>TRBJ2-2|TRBV21-1|.|19|.
CASSNEASGRAYLTGELFF
TGTGCCAGCAGCAATGAAGCTAGCGGGAGGGCTTACTTGACCGGGGAGCTGTTTTTT
>TRBJ1-5|TRBV5-5|.|16|TRBD1
CASSPWTGISNQPQHF
TGTGCCAGCAGCCCCTGGACAGGGATCAGCAATCAGCCCCAGCATTTT
>TRBJ2-3|TRBV5-1|.|18|TRBD2
CASSLARAGGRTTDTQYF
TGCGCCAGCAGCTTGGCGCGAGCGGGAGGGCGTACGACAGATACGCAGTATTTT
>TRBJ2-3|TRBV10-3|.|15|TRBD2
CAISPGTRGQDTQYF
TGTGCCATCAGCCCCGGGACTAGAGGGCAAGATACGCAGTATTTT
>TRBJ1-5|TRBV12-5|once|13|.
CASGSGPNQPQHF
TGTGCTAGTGGCTCAGGGCCCAATCAGCCCCAGCATTTT
>TRBJ2-2|TRBV11-2|once|16|TRBD1
CASSSTDRGRAGELFF
TGTGCCAGCAGCTCAACTGACAGGGGGCGCGCCGGGGAGCTGTTTTTT
>TRBJ2-3|TRBV28|.|16|TRBD2
CASTLIAGLGTDTQYF
TGTGCCAGCACCCTCATAGCGGGATTGGGGACAGATACGCAGTATTTT
>TRBJ2-1|TRBV6-2/TRBV6-3|.|13|.
CASSYQSYNEQFF
TGTGCCAGCAGTTACCAATCCTACAATGAGCAGTTCTTC